These 3 T cell receptor beta chains were sequenced from one sample in a study of brain T cells in children with intractable seizures. The assay was immunoSEQ multiplex PCR, and TCRdb's table has in-frame clones only and misses some. The table lists about 340,000 clones, over 90% of them singletons. Stated time point: blood from clinic visit 5 months post-surgery; TSC patient then seizure free. The specimen comprised peripheral blood, sampled approximately 5 months after surgery. These TCRs come from a boy in the first two years of life with tuberous sclerosis and intractable seizures.

V gene TRBV24-1 combines with J gene TRBJ1-5; D is unclear. Germline-derived CDR1 and CDR2 are KGHDR and SFDVKD. Trimming cost V 4 bases and J 1 base, with 10 bases left between them. The CDR3 contains 15 residues. The DNA for the CDR3 is TGTGCCACCAGTGAATACGACAAGAGCAATCAGCCCCAGCATTTT. Encoded protein: CATSEYDKSNQPQHF.

This clone was recorded only once. The V and J genes are TRBV5-8 and TRBJ2-4; 12 bases are a match to TRBD2. Trimming at V came to 0 bases and at J to 9 bases, leaving 4 bases not matched to a gene. The CDR3 is 15 amino acids. CDR1 SGHTS and CDR2 YDEGEE come from the germline V gene. CDR3 coding DNA: TGTGCCAGCAGCTTGGGACTAGCGGGAGTGTTCATTCAGTACTTC. It yields the protein CASSLGLAGVFIQYF.

V gene TRBV6-1 combines with J gene TRBJ2-1, with TRBD1 matching over 8 bases. J was trimmed by 5 bases and V by 2 bases; bases with no gene match: 8. CDR3 size: 16 residues. From germline, CDR1 is MNHNS and CDR2 SASEGT. CDR3 in DNA: TGTGCCAGCAGTGAAAGCAGGACAGGGCTTAACAATGAGCAGTTCTTC. It is translated as CASSESRTGLNNEQFF.